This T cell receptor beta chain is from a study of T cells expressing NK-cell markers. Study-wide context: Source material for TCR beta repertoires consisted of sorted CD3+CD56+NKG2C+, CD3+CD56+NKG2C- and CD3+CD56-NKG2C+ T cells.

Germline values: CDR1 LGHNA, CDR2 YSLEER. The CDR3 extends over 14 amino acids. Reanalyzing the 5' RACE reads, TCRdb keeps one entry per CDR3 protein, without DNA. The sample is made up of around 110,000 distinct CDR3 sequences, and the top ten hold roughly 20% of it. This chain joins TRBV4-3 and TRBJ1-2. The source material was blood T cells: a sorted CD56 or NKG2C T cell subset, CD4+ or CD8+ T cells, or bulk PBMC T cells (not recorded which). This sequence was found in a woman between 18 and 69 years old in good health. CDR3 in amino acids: CASSQDQGGLGYTF.